These 27 T cell receptor beta chains share one sample of origin, sequenced in a study of CD8 T cells in ankylosing spondylitis. From the 5' RACE reads, TCRdb called clonotypes with MiXCR, one entry per CDR3 protein. This sample has fewer than 200,000 distinct CDR3 sequences; about 20% occur once, and the top ten carry around 4.5%. What was sequenced was blood, either unsorted or a sorted T cell fraction (not recorded which). The receptors were gathered from a male donor aged 5-30 years with ankylosing spondylitis or in good health (not recorded which).

This clonotype was recorded many times. This sequence joins TRBV9 and TRBJ2-1; 8 positions agree with TRBD2. The V gene's germline CDR1 is SGDLS and CDR2 YYNGEE. After removal of 4 bases from V and 7 bases from J, the junction contained 13 bases not matched to a gene. The CDR3 extends over 16 amino acids. The CDR3 DNA follows: TGTGCCAGCAGCTCTCAAAGCAGCGGGAGTTTAAATGAGCAGTTCTTC. Its translation: CASSSQSSGSLNEQFF.

The V call is TRBV15, the J call TRBJ2-1; 12 bases fit TRBD2. The CDR3 extends over 18 amino acids. Germline V CDR1 and CDR2: LNHNV, YYDKDF (reference sequence). With V trimmed by 5 bases and J by 4 bases, 12 bases remained unmatched. The CDR3 loop is CATSSGGLAGGPYNEQFF. DNA for the CDR3: TGTGCCACCAGCTCAGGGGGCCTAGCGGGAGGGCCTTACAATGAGCAGTTCTTC.

This clonotype was recorded at least ten times. The chain uses TRBV27 and TRBJ2-1; maybe TRBD2 (6 bases). The CDR3 totals 16 residues. The ends were cut back, 2 bases at V and 4 bases at J, with 15 bases in the middle. Germline V gene sequence: CDR1 MNHEY, CDR2 SMNVEV (reference sequence). CDR3 residues: CASSLSLAPIYNEQFF. CDR3 nucleotides: TGTGCCAGCAGTTTAAGCCTAGCGCCTATTTACAATGAGCAGTTCTTC.

This clonotype was seen a few times. The chain links TRBV29-1 to TRBJ1-4, with D perhaps TRBD1 (6 bases). Germline V gene data show CDR1 as SQVTM and CDR2 as ANQGSEA. V gave up 6 bases and J gave up 4 bases, with 12 bases separating them. CDR3 length equals 13 residues. The CDR3 loop is CSVGGASNEKLFF. The CDR3 DNA reads as TGCAGCGTCGGGGGGGCGAGTAATGAAAAACTGTTTTTT.

In this sample, this clonotype turned up many times. The chain employs TRBV6-5 and TRBJ1-5; D is uncertain. In germline, CDR1 is MNHEY, CDR2 SVGAGI. Deletions cut 8 bases from V and 0 bases from J, with 11 bases between. CDR3 length equals 14 residues. The CDR3: CASSAGDSNQPQHF. In nucleotides, the CDR3 is TGTGCCAGCTCGGCGGGCGATAGCAATCAGCCCCAGCATTTT.

This clonotype was detected many times. The rearrangement joins TRBV11-2 to TRBJ2-4, with unresolved D. Deletions cut 0 bases from V and 3 bases from J, with 9 bases between. The CDR3 spans 15 residues. Germline loops: CDR1 SGHAT, CDR2 FQNNGV. CDR3 loop: CASSLDSPGKNIQYF. The CDR3 DNA follows: TGTGCCAGCAGCTTAGACAGTCCGGGCAAAAACATTCAGTACTTC. Using reference TRBV11-2 and TRBJ2-4 for the parts outside the CDR3, the full variable domain is EAGVAQSPRYKIIEKRQSVAFWCNPISGHATLYWYQQILGQGPKLLIQFQNNGVVDDSQLPKDRFSAERLKGVDSTLKIQPAKLEDSAVYLCASSLDSPGKNIQYFGAGTRLSVL.

This clonotype was seen at least ten times. The J gene is TRBJ2-1, the V gene TRBV20-1; D is ambiguous. The CDR3 spans 17 residues. Trimming pared 0 bases from V and 2 bases from J, leaving 17 bases between. Germline CDR1 and CDR2: DFQATT and SNEGSKA (reference sequence). The DNA for the CDR3 is TGCAGTGCTAGAGACGGTCGCTCAACGAGCACCTACAATGAGCAGTTCTTC. Translation: CSARDGRSTSTYNEQFF.

This clonotype was detected ten times or more. V and J are TRBV12-3 or TRBV12-4 and TRBJ1-5; TRBD1 is a possible D gene (6 bases). Trimming removed 5 bases at V and 0 bases at J, with 11 bases between. The CDR3 length is 15 residues. The chain's CDR3 is CASSPGTPSNQPQHF. CDR3 nucleotides: TGTGCCAGCAGTCCGGGGACACCTAGCAATCAGCCCCAGCATTTT.

In DNA, the CDR3 is TGCAGTGCTACGGACAGGCCCTCCTACGAGCAGTACTTC. Amino acid sequence: CSATDRPSYEQYF. The chain joins TRBV20-1 to TRBJ2-7; 7 nucleotides agree with TRBD1. The CDR3 is 13 residues long. Germline CDR1 reads DFQATT; CDR2 reads SNEGSKA (reference sequence). V dropped 4 bases and J dropped 0; count of bases not matched to a gene: 3.

The chain recombines TRBV21-1 with TRBJ2-5; the D call of TRBD1 is as the table states it, not checked on the DNA. TRBV21-1 is annotated as a pseudogene. The CDR3 is 20 amino acids. Here the CDR3 reads CASSKYPGQGSLICQETQYF. In DNA, the CDR3 is TGTGCCAGCAGCAAGTATCCGGGACAGGGGAGTTTAATATGCCAAGAGACCCAGTACTTC.

This clonotype was detected many times. The chain uses TRBV12-3 or TRBV12-4 and TRBJ1-1; D gene uncertain. Trimming took 1 base from V and 5 from J, leaving 8 bases between them. This CDR3 contains 13 residues. The CDR3 here is CASSLVGLTEAFF. CDR3 bases: TGTGCCAGCAGTTTAGTCGGTTTAACTGAAGCTTTCTTT.

This clonotype is categorized as medium-sized (0.01 to 0.1%). The chain's CDR3 is CSVGEEPPYNEQFF. In DNA, the CDR3 is TGCAGCGTTGGAGAGGAGCCCCCCTACAATGAGCAGTTCTTC. This chain connects TRBV29-1 to TRBJ2-1; D is uncertain. Trimming pared 4 bases from V and 2 bases from J, leaving 12 bases between. The CDR3 has 14 amino acids. Germline V gives CDR1 SQVTM, CDR2 ANQGSEA.

Ten or more counts support this clonotype. The chain combines TRBV29-1 with TRBJ2-2; perhaps TRBD1 as D (6 bases). The CDR3 loop spans 13 amino acids. V was pared by 3 bases and J by 3 bases, with 8 bases between. CDR1 is SQVTM and CDR2 is ANQGSEA in the germline V gene. Written as DNA, the CDR3 is TGCAGCGTTGACAGGGGAGACACCGGGGAGCTGTTTTTT. Encoded protein: CSVDRGDTGELFF.

The V gene is TRBV20-1, the J gene TRBJ2-5; D remains ambiguous. The germline CDR1 and CDR2 sequences are DFQATT and SNEGSKA (reference sequence). The V gene lost 3 bases and the J gene lost 5 bases, with 7 bases spanning the gap. CDR3 size: 11 residues. The CDR3 DNA follows: TGCAGTGCTAGCACAAAGGAGACCCAGTACTTC. It yields the protein CSASTKETQYF.

This clonotype was counted ten times or more. V gene TRBV15 combines with J gene TRBJ2-2; 9 bases agree with TRBD1. The CDR3 is 15 amino acids. V shed 5 bases, J shed 5 bases, and the junction held 6 bases outside the gene matches. Germline-derived CDR1 and CDR2 are LNHNV and YYDKDF (reference sequence). The CDR3 region has the DNA TGTGCCACCAGCGGACAGGGGACAGGAACCGGGGAGCTGTTTTTT. Translating gives CATSGQGTGTGELFF.

Many counts were recorded for this clonotype. The V and J genes are TRBV19 and TRBJ1-1, with a weak D call TRBD1 (5 bases). The CDR3 is made up of 14 amino acids. Trimming stripped 3 bases from V and 1 base from J, with 9 bases between. CDR1 and CDR2 from the germline V gene are LNHDA and SQIVND (reference sequence). CDR3 sequence: CASSILGPNTEAFF. The CDR3 region has the DNA TGTGCCAGTAGTATCTTGGGGCCGAACACTGAAGCTTTCTTT.

The gene calls are TRBV11-3 and TRBJ2-1; D remains unclear. Trimming pared 3 bases from V and 6 bases from J, leaving 12 bases between. Germline CDR1 is SGHNT and CDR2 is YENEEA. The CDR3 is 14 amino acids. CDR3 coding DNA: TGTGCCAGCAGCTTGGGCCTGGGCCCCAATGAGCAGTTCTTC. This gives the protein CASSLGLGPNEQFF.

This clonotype was recorded many times. The rearrangement links TRBV6-2 or TRBV6-3 to TRBJ2-5, with D perhaps TRBD1 or TRBD2 (5 bases each). The CDR3 is made up of 16 amino acids. Trimming left V 7 bases short and J 1 base short, with 19 bases between. Per the germline V gene, CDR1 is MNHEY and CDR2 is SVGEGT. CDR3 loop: CASIPGIGGLQETQYF. The CDR3 bases are TGTGCCAGCATTCCAGGGATTGGCGGACTCCAAGAGACCCAGTACTTC.

This clonotype was seen at least ten times. The CDR3 nucleotides are TGTGCCAGCTCGCAGGGAGATCAGCCCCAGCATTTT. Translating gives CASSQGDQPQHF. J is TRBJ1-5 and V is TRBV25-1; D perhaps matches TRBD1 (5 bases). V was shortened by 8 bases and J by 5 bases, with 10 bases between the two germline ends. CDR3 length: 12 amino acids. Germline V lookup: CDR1 MGHDK, CDR2 SYGVNS.

This clonotype has only a few counts. CDR3 coding DNA: TGTGCCAGCAGCTTAGGGACGTGGACAGGGATAAACACTGAAGCTTTCTTT. It translates to CASSLGTWTGINTEAFF. The gene calls are TRBV7-2 and TRBJ1-1, with 8 bases matching TRBD1. The CDR3 consists of 17 residues. Germline CDR1 and CDR2: SGHTA and FQGNSA. J gave up 2 bases and V 1 base, and 9 bases lay outside the gene matches. Full variable domain (outside the CDR3, taken from reference TRBV7-2 and TRBJ1-1): GAGVSQSPSNKVTEKGKDVELRCDPISGHTALYWYRQSLGQGLEFLIYFQGNSAPDKSGLPSDRFSAERTGGSVSTLTIQRTQQEDSAVYLCASSLGTWTGINTEAFFGQGTRLTVV.

This clonotype was found once. The chain recombines TRBV29-1 with TRBJ2-7; 11 bases are shared with TRBD2. This CDR3 has 17 amino acids. V lost 3 bases, J lost 0 bases, and 10 bases stayed unmatched. Germline lookup yields CDR1 SQVTM and CDR2 ANQGSEA. CDR3 region: CSVETSGNFIGSYEQYV. The CDR3, as DNA: TGCAGCGTTGAGACTAGCGGGAACTTCATAGGCTCCTACGAGCAGTACGTC.

This clonotype has at least ten counts. The chain recombines TRBV5-1 with TRBJ1-1, with TRBD1 as a possible D gene (6 bases). There are 13 residues in the CDR3. Germline CDR1 and CDR2: SGHRS and YFSETQ. V was cut by 5 bases and J by 7 bases, with 15 bases left in between. CDR3 sequence reads: CASRNREDGEAFF. The CDR3, as DNA: TGCGCCAGCAGAAACAGGGAGGATGGTGAAGCTTTCTTT.

This clonotype has a handful of counts. The chain is built from TRBV10-1 and TRBJ1-1; tentatively, D is TRBD1 (6 bases). The V gene lost 2 bases and the J gene lost 1 base, with 14 bases spanning the gap. CDR3 length equals 16 residues. Per the germline V gene, CDR1 is WNHNN and CDR2 is SYGVQD (reference sequence). CDR3 nucleotides: TGCGCCAGCAGTGAGGGGGGGCTATATGCGAACACTGAAGCTTTCTTT. It codes for CASSEGGLYANTEAFF.

This clonotype was counted many times. This chain's CDR3 is CASSPTGLMRRIAPNYNEQFF. CDR3 DNA sequence: TGTGCCAGCAGCCCGACAGGGTTGATGCGCCGAATCGCCCCCAACTACAATGAGCAGTTCTTC. This chain uses TRBV7-9 with TRBJ2-1, with 7 nucleotides matching TRBD1. The CDR3 covers 21 residues. The V gene's germline CDR1 is SEHNR and CDR2 FQNEAQ (reference sequence). Trimming removed 5 bases from V and 3 bases from J; junction bases left unmatched: 25.

This clonotype was detected only a few times. V is TRBV19 and J is TRBJ2-7, with D possibly being TRBD2 (6 bases). The V end lost 3 bases, the J end lost 2 bases, and 14 bases lay between the germline ends. This CDR3 region has 15 residues. Per germline, CDR1 LNHDA and CDR2 SQIVND (reference sequence). The DNA of the CDR3 is TGTGCCAGTAGTATCTTGGCTAGCGAGACCTACGAGCAGTACGTC. Protein sequence: CASSILASETYEQYV.

CDR3 sequence (DNA): TGTGCCAGTAGTCTGAAGGCACACGGGCTAGCCAAAAACATTCAGTACTTC. It is translated as CASSLKAHGLAKNIQYF. V and J are TRBV19 and TRBJ2-4, with D hard to call. The length of the CDR3 is 17 residues. Germline CDR1 is LNHDA and CDR2 is SQIVND (reference sequence). Trimming shortened V by 5 bases and J by 0 bases, and 17 bases separated the two germline ends.

There are many counts of this clonotype. The CDR3 here is CASSEGPGRGINEQFF. CDR3 DNA: TGTGCCAGCAGCGAGGGTCCGGGGCGGGGGATCAATGAGCAGTTCTTC. The chain is built from TRBV9 and TRBJ2-1; 7 bases fit TRBD2. The CDR3 has 16 residues. The V gene's germline CDR1 is SGDLS and CDR2 YYNGEE. With V trimmed by 3 bases and J by 6 bases, 12 bases remained unmatched.